In this sample, the clone carrying this TCR beta chain turned up a few times. The antigen is unknown. The source of the sample is a study of cytomegalovirus exposure and HLA in healthy donors. For the study at large: The Caucasian-associated ancestry cluster held roughly 78% of over 350 genotyped donors.

Primers included in the PCR were 60 Vbeta and 13 Jbeta primers. Method: immunoSEQ multiplex PCR; TCRdb's copy keeps in-frame clones and lacks some. The data contain some 110,000 clones, roughly 70% of them seen just once; the ten biggest clones take up around 2.8%. Notes on the study in general: A later analysis reportedly found that, within productive TCRs, an Asian-associated ancestry cluster had fewer N-insertions than the mean observed across the approximately 690 donors. The majority of CMV-associated TCR beta chains were reported as apparently HLA-restricted in a later analysis.

The source is a male donor in good health and CMV-seropositive. Sequenced sample: PBMCs.

CDR3 in amino acids: CVAQGGSYEQYF. CDR3 sequence (DNA): TGTGTCGCACAGGGGGGATCCTACGAGCAGTACTTC. The rearrangement uses TRBV28 and TRBJ2-7, with 8 bases matching TRBD1. CDR1 is MDHEN and CDR2 is SYDVKM in the germline V gene. This CDR3 has 12 residues.